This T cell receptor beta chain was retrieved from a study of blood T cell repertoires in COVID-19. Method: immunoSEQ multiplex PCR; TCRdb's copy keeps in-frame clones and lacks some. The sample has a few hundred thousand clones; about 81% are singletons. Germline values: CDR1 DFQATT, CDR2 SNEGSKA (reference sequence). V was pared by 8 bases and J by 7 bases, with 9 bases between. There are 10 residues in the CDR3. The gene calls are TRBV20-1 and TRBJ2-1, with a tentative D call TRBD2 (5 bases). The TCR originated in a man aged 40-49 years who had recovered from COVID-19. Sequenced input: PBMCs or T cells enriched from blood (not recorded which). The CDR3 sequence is CSPRGNEQFF. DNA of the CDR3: TGCAGTCCCCGGGGTAATGAGCAGTTCTTC.